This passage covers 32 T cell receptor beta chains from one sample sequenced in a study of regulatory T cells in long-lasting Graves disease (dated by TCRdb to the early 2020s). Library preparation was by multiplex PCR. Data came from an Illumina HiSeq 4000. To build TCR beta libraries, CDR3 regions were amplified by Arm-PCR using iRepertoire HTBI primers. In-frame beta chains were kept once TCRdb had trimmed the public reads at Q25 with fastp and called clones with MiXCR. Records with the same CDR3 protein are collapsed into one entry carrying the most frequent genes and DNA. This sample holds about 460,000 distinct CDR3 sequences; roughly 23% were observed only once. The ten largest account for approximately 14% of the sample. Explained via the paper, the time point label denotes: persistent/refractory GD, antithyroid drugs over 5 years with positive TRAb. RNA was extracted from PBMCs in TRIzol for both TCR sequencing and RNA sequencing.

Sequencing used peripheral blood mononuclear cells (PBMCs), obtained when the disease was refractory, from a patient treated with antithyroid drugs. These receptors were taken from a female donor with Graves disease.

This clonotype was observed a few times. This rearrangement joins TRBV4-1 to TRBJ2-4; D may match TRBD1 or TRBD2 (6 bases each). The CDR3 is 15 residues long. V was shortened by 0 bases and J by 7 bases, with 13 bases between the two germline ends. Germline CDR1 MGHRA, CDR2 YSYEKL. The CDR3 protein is CASSQDPGGENIQYF. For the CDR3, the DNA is TGCGCCAGCAGCCAAGATCCCGGGGGCGAGAACATTCAGTACTTC.

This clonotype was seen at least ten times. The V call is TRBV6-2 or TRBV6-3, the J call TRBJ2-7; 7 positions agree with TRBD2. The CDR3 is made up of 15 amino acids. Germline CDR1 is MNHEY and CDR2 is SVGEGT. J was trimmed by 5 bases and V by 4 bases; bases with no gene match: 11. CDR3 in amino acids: CASSFSLREGDEQYF. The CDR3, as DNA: TGTGCCAGCAGTTTCTCCCTTAGGGAGGGCGACGAGCAGTACTTC.

The CDR3 nucleotides are TGTGCCAGCAGCCAAGGATCTGAGGCGCAGAACGGTCCCCAGCATTTT. Residues: CASSQGSEAQNGPQHF. The chain is built from TRBV4-2 and TRBJ1-5; D is undetermined. V lost 1 base and J 10 bases, leaving 20 bases between the germline ends. From germline, CDR1 is LGHNA and CDR2 YNFKEQ. This CDR3 spans 16 amino acids.

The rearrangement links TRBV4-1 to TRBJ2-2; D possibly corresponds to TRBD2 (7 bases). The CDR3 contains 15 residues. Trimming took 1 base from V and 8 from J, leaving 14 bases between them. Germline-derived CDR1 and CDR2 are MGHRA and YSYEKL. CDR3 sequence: CASSQAGGGGGELFF. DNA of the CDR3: TGCGCCAGCAGCCAAGCAGGCGGGGGCGGGGGGGAGCTGTTTTTT.

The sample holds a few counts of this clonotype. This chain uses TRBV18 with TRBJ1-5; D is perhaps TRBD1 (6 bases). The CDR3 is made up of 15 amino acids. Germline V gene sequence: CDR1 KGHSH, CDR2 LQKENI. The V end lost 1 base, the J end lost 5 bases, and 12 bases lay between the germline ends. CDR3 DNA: TGTGCCAGCTCACCACTCCAGGGGAGGTATCAGCCCCAGCATTTT. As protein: CASSPLQGRYQPQHF.

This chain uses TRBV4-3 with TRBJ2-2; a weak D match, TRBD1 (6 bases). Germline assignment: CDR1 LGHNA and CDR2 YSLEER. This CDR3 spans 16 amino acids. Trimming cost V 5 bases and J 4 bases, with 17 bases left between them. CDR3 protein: CASSVQSDRPTGELFF. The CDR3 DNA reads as TGCGCCAGCAGCGTACAATCTGACAGGCCCACCGGGGAGCTGTTTTTT.

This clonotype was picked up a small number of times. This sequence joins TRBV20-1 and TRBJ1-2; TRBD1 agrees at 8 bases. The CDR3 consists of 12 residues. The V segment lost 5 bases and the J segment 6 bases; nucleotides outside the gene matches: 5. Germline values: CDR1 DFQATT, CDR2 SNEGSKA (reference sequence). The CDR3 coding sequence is TGCAGTGCTTCGGACAGGGTAGATGGCTACACCTTC. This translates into CSASDRVDGYTF.

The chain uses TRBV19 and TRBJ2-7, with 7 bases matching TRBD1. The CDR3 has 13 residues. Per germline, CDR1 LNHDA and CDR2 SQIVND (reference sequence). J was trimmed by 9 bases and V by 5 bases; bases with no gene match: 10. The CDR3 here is CASSPQGSQGQYF. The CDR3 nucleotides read TGTGCCAGTAGTCCACAGGGGTCGCAGGGGCAGTACTTC.

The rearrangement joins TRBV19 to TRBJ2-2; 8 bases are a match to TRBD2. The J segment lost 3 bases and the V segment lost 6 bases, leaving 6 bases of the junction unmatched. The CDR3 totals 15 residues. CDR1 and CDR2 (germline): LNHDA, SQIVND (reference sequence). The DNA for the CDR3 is TGTGCCAGTAGAAGGCGGGGGGTGGACACCGGGGAGCTGTTTTTT. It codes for CASRRRGVDTGELFF. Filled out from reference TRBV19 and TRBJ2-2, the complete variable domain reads DGGITQSPKYLFRKEGQNVTLSCEQNLNHDAMYWYRQDPGQGLRLIYYSQIVNDFQKGDIAEGYSVSREKKESFPLTVTSAQKNPTAFYLCASRRRGVDTGELFFGEGSRLTVL.

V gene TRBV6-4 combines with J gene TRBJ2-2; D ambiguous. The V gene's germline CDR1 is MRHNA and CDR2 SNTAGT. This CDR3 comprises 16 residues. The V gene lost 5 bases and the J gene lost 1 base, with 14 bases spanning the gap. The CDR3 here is CASSRTVIQNTGELFF. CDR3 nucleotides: TGTGCCAGCAGTCGGACGGTTATCCAGAACACCGGGGAGCTGTTTTTT.

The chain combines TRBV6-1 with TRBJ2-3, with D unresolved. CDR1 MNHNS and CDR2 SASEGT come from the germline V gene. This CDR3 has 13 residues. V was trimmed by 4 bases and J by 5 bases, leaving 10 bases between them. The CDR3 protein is CASSVPYGDTQYF. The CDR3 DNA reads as TGTGCCAGCAGTGTCCCGTATGGAGATACGCAGTATTTT.

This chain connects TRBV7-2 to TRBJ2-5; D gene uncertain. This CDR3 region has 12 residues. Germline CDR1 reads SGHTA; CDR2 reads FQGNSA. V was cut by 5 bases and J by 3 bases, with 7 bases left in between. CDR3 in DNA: TGTGCCAGCAGCGGGATGGAAGAGACCCAGTACTTC. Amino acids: CASSGMEETQYF. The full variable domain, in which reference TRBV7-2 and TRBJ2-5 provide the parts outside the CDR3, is GAGVSQSPSNKVTEKGKDVELRCDPISGHTALYWYRQSLGQGLEFLIYFQGNSAPDKSGLPSDRFSAERTGGSVSTLTIQRTQQEDSAVYLCASSGMEETQYFGPGTRLLVL.

The CDR3: CASSSGGGAGTGELFF. In DNA, the CDR3 is TGTGCCAGCAGCTCCGGCGGAGGAGCGGGCACCGGGGAGCTGTTTTTT. V gene TRBV7-9 combines with J gene TRBJ2-2, with a possible D match to TRBD2 (6 bases). The germline V and J ends were trimmed by 4 bases and 4 bases, with 16 bases remaining between them. CDR3 size: 16 residues. CDR1 SEHNR and CDR2 FQNEAQ come from the germline V gene (reference sequence).

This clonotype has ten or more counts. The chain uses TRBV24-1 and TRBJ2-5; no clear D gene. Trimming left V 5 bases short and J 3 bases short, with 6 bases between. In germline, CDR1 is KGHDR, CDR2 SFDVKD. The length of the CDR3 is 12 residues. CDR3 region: CATSVTEETQYF. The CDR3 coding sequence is TGTGCCACCAGTGTAACAGAAGAGACCCAGTACTTC.

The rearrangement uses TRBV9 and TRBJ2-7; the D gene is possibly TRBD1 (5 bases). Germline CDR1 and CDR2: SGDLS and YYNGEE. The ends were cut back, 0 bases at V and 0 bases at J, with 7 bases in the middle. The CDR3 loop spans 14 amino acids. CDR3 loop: CASSVGGHSYEQYF. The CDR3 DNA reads TGTGCCAGCAGCGTAGGTGGACACTCCTACGAGCAGTACTTC.

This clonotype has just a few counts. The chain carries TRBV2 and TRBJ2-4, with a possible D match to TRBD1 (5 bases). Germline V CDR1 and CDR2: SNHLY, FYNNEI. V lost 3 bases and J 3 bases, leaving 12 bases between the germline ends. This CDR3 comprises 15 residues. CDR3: CASSDFSTDKNIQYF. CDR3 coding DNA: TGTGCCAGCAGTGATTTCTCGACAGACAAAAACATTCAGTACTTC. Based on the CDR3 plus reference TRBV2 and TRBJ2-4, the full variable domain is EPEVTQTPSHQVTQMGQEVILRCVPISNHLYFYWYRQILGQKVEFLVSFYNNEISEKSEIFDDQFSVERPDGSNFTLKIRSTKLEDSAMYFCASSDFSTDKNIQYFGAGTRLSVL.

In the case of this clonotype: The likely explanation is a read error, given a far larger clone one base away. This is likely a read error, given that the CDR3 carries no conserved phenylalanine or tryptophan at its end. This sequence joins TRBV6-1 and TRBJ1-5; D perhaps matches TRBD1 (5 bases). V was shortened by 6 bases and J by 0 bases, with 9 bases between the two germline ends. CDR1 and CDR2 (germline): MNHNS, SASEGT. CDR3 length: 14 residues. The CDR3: CASRAGLSNQPQHL. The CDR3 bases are TGTGCCAGCAGGGCGGGACTTAGCAATCAGCCCCAGCATCTT.

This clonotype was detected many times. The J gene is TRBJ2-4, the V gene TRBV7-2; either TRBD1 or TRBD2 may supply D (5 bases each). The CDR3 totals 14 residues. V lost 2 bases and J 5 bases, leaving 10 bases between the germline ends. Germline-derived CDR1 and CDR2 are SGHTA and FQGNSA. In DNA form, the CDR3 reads TGTGCCAGCAGCTTAATTGGGGGTGAAAACATTCAGTACTTC. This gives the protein CASSLIGGENIQYF.

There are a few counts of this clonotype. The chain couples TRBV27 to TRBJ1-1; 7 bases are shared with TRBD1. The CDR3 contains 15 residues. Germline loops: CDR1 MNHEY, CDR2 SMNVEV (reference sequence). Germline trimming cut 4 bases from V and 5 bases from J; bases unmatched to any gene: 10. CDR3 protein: CASSWSGTDRTEAFF. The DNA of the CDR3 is TGTGCCAGCAGTTGGTCCGGGACAGATAGGACTGAAGCTTTCTTT.

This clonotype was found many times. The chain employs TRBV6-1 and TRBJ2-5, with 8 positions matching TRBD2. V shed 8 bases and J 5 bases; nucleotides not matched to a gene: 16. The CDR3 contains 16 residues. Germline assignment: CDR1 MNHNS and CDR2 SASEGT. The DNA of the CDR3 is TGTGCCAGCTCCGACGGACTAGCTGTGATCGGGGAGACCCAGTACTTC. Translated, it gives CASSDGLAVIGETQYF.

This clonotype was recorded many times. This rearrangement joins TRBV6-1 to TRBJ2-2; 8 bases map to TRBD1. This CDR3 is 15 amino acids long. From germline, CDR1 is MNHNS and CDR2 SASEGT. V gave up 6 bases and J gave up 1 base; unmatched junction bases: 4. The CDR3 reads CASRPTGVNTGELFF. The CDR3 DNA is TGTGCCAGCAGACCGACAGGGGTGAACACCGGGGAGCTGTTTTTT.

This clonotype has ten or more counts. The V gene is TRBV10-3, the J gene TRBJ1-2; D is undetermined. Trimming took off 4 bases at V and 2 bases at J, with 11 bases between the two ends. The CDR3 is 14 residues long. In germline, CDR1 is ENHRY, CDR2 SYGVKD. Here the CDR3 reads CAISVRDSNYGYTF. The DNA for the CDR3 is TGTGCCATCAGTGTAAGGGATTCAAACTATGGCTACACCTTC.

CDR3 in amino acids: CASSLAPAASYEQYF. CDR3 bases: TGCGCCAGCAGCTTGGCCCCCGCCGCATCCTACGAGCAGTACTTC. J is TRBJ2-7 and V is TRBV5-1; D is undetermined. CDR1 and CDR2 from the germline V gene are SGHRS and YFSETQ. V gave up 0 bases and J gave up 1 base, with 11 bases separating them. CDR3 length: 15 residues.

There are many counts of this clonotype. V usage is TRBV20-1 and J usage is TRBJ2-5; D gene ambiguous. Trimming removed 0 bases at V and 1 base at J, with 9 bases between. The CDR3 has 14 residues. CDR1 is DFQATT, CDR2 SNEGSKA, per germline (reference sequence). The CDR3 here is CSARDAVIQETQYF. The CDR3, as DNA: TGCAGTGCTAGAGATGCGGTAATCCAAGAGACCCAGTACTTC.

The CDR3, as DNA: TGTGCCAGCAGCCAAAGGGGCCTACTAAGCTCACCCCTCCACTTT. It translates to CASSQRGLLSSPLHF. V usage is TRBV14 and J usage is TRBJ1-6; a weak D match, TRBD1 (5 bases). In germline, CDR1 is SGHDN, CDR2 FVKESK. The V and J ends lost 2 bases and 10 bases respectively, with 15 bases between them. This CDR3 has 15 amino acids.

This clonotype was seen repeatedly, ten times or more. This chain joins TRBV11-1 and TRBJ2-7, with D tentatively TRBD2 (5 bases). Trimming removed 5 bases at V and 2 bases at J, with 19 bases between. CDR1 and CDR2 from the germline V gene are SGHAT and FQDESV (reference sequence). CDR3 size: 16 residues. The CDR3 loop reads CASSPRALAEPYEQYF. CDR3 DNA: TGTGCCAGCAGCCCCCGGGCGCTAGCTGAACCCTACGAGCAGTACTTC.

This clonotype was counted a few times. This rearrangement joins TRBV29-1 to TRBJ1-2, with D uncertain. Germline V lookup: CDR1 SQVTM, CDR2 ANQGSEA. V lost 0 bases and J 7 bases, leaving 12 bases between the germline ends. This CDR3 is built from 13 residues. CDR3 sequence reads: CSVEEERVGGYTF. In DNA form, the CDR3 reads TGCAGCGTTGAAGAAGAAAGGGTCGGTGGCTACACCTTC.

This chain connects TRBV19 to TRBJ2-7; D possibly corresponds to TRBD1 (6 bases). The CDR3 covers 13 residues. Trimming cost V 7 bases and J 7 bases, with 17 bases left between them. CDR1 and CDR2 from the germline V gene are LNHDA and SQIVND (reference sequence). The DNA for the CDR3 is TGTGCCAGTACGTCCAGGACAGAAATGGAGCAGTACTTC. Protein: CASTSRTEMEQYF.

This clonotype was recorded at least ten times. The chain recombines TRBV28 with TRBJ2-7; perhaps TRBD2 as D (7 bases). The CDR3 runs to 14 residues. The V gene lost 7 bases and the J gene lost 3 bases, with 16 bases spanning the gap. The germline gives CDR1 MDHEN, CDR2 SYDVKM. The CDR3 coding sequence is TGTGCCAGCACCACTGGCGGGGGCCACTACGAGCAGTACTTC. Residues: CASTTGGGHYEQYF. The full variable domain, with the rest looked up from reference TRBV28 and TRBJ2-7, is DVKVTQSSRYLVKRTGEKVFLECVQDMDHENMFWYRQDPGLGLRLIYFSYDVKMKEKGDIPEGYSVSREKKERFSLILESASTNQTSMYLCASTTGGGHYEQYFGPGTRLTVT.

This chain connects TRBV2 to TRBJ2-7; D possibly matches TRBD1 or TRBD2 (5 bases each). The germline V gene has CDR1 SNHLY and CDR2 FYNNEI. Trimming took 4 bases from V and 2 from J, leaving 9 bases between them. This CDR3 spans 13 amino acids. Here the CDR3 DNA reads TGTGCCAGCAGTGGGGGACGGCCCTACGAGCAGTACTTC. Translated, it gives CASSGGRPYEQYF.

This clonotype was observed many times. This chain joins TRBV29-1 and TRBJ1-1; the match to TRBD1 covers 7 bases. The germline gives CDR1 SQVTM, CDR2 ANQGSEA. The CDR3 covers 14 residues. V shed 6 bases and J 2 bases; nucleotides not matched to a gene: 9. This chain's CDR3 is CSVAGTARNTEAFF. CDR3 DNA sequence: TGCAGCGTAGCCGGGACAGCCAGAAACACTGAAGCTTTCTTT.

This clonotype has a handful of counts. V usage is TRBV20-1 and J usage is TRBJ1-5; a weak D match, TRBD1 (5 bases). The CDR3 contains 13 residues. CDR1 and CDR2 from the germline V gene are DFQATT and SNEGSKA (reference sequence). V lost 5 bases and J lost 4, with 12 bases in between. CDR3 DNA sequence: TGCAGTGCTTTGGACATATGGAATCAGCCCCAGCATTTT. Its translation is CSALDIWNQPQHF.